The rows below give T cell receptor beta chains drawn from one sample of a study of technical replicates of blood from a few donors. Using immunoSEQ multiplex PCR, the repertoire was profiled, and TCRdb retains in-frame clones only, with some absent. The repertoire holds approximately 75,000 clones, with almost 96% as singletons. The sequencing input was T cells isolated from PBMCs. Source of these receptors: a human donor in good health. Each CDR3 is given with its conserved first and last residue. Each record gives: V gene, D gene, J gene, CDR3 protein, CDR3 DNA. The D gene is left open where the match is weak.

v_gene: TRBV7-6
d_gene: NA
j_gene: TRBJ2-7
CDR3aa: CASRATDSYEQYF
CDR3nt: TGTGCCAGCAGGGCTACAGATTCCTACGAGCAGTACTTC

v_gene: TRBV6-1
d_gene: TRBD2
j_gene: TRBJ2-7
CDR3aa: CASSEAWRELRSYEQYF
CDR3nt: TGTGCCAGCAGTGAAGCTTGGCGGGAGCTCCGCTCCTACGAGCAGTACTTC

v_gene: TRBV4-3
d_gene: NA
j_gene: TRBJ1-2
CDR3aa: CASSQRTAGIGYTF
CDR3nt: TGCGCCAGCAGCCAGCGGACAGCCGGGATAGGCTACACCTTC

v_gene: TRBV7-9
d_gene: NA
j_gene: TRBJ1-1
CDR3aa: CASSQALSGNTEAFF
CDR3nt: TGTGCCAGCAGCCAAGCTTTGTCCGGGAACACTGAAGCTTTCTTT

v_gene: TRBV6-5
d_gene: TRBD1
j_gene: TRBJ2-7
CDR3aa: CASSTSTGEAYEQYF
CDR3nt: TGTGCCAGCAGCACGTCGACAGGGGAGGCCTACGAGCAGTACTTC

v_gene: TRBV4-3
d_gene: TRBD2
j_gene: TRBJ2-1
CDR3aa: CASSQLAGVYNEQFF
CDR3nt: TGCGCCAGCAGCCAACTAGCGGGAGTCTACAATGAGCAGTTCTTC

v_gene: TRBV30
d_gene: TRBD2
j_gene: TRBJ2-1
CDR3aa: CAWRRSSGDHNEQFF
CDR3nt: TGTGCCTGGAGACGGTCTAGCGGGGATCACAATGAGCAGTTCTTC

v_gene: TRBV5-4
d_gene: TRBD1
j_gene: TRBJ2-7
CDR3aa: CASSFLGQGSYEQYF
CDR3nt: TGTGCCAGCAGCTTCCTTGGACAGGGGTCCTACGAGCAGTACTTC

v_gene: TRBV7-9
d_gene: NA
j_gene: TRBJ1-4
CDR3aa: CASSLNTGSEKLFF
CDR3nt: TGTGCCAGCAGCTTGAACACAGGGAGTGAAAAACTGTTTTTT

v_gene: TRBV6-6
d_gene: TRBD2
j_gene: TRBJ2-7
CDR3aa: CASEASGFEQYF
CDR3nt: TGTGCCAGCGAGGCTAGCGGGTTTGAGCAGTACTTC

v_gene: TRBV14
d_gene: NA
j_gene: TRBJ1-1
CDR3aa: CASSQGPTVNTEAFF
CDR3nt: TGTGCCAGCAGCCAAGGACCGACAGTGAACACTGAAGCTTTCTTT